This entry is about one T cell receptor beta chain. The data were taken from a study of blood T cell repertoires in COVID-19. Data came from immunoSEQ multiplex PCR; TCRdb stores just in-frame clones and leaves some out. The data contain fewer than 400,000 clones, about 85% of them singletons. The CDR3 sequence is 13 residues long. V was trimmed by 7 bases and J by 0 bases, leaving 12 bases between them. Germline assignment: CDR1 SQVTM and CDR2 ANQGSEA. The gene calls are TRBV29-1 and TRBJ1-1; D is unclear. The sequence came from a woman between 25 and 40 years old who had been exposed to COVID-19. Sequenced material: PBMCs or T cells enriched from blood (not recorded which). The CDR3, as DNA: TGCAGCGACTTGGGAGGTATGAACACTGAAGCTTTCTTT. Translating it yields CSDLGGMNTEAFF.